One sample yielded the 12 T cell receptor beta chains listed below, sequenced in a study of cytomegalovirus exposure and HLA in healthy donors. The PCR was carried out with 60 Vbeta primers and 13 Jbeta primers. Generated by immunoSEQ multiplex PCR, the TCRdb table keeps only in-frame clones and is missing some. The sample shows 200,000 to 250,000 clones, approximately 90% of them seen only once. Sequences were obtained from PBMCs. The receptor source for this set is a young woman in good health and CMV-seronegative.

This clone was seen only once. The chain joins TRBV6-1 to TRBJ1-5; D is ambiguous. Germline V gives CDR1 MNHNS, CDR2 SASEGT. The V gene lost 3 bases and the J gene lost 4 bases, with 16 bases spanning the gap. CDR3 length: 16 amino acids. The CDR3 spells CASSDLTATGNQPQHF. In DNA form, the CDR3 reads TGTGCCAGCAGTGATCTTACGGCGACTGGGAATCAGCCCCAGCATTTT.

The CDR3 is CASADYAANYGYTF. In DNA form, the CDR3 reads TGTGCCAGCGCGGATTATGCAGCAAACTATGGCTACACCTTC. V usage is TRBV7-2 and J usage is TRBJ1-2; D remains unclear. CDR3 size: 14 residues. V lost 8 bases, J lost 2 bases, and 15 bases lay in between. CDR1 is SGHTA, CDR2 FQGNSA, per germline.

This chain joins TRBV2 and TRBJ1-5, with 8 bases that match TRBD1. The length of the CDR3 is 13 residues. The germline gives CDR1 SNHLY, CDR2 FYNNEI. J lost 6 bases, V lost 3 bases, and 1 base had no gene match. CDR3 residues: CASSDRGRQPQHF. The CDR3, as DNA: TGTGCCAGCAGTGACAGGGGGCGTCAGCCCCAGCATTTT. Variable domain in full (rest from reference TRBV2 and TRBJ1-5): EPEVTQTPSHQVTQMGQEVILRCVPISNHLYFYWYRQILGQKVEFLVSFYNNEISEKSEIFDDQFSVERPDGSNFTLKIRSTKLEDSAMYFCASSDRGRQPQHFGDGTRLSIL.

V is TRBV6-5 and J is TRBJ2-7; possibly TRBD2 for D (5 bases). Germline CDR1 reads MNHEY; CDR2 reads SVGAGI. The CDR3 extends over 15 amino acids. V lost 5 bases, J lost 1 base, and 15 bases lay in between. The CDR3 spells CASSPSGYGSYEQYF. The CDR3 nucleotides read TGTGCCAGCAGTCCCTCGGGATACGGGTCCTACGAGCAGTACTTC.

The V call is TRBV2, the J call TRBJ2-7; TRBD2 matches at 9 bases. Germline assignment: CDR1 SNHLY and CDR2 FYNNEI. This CDR3 spans 15 amino acids. The V and J ends lost 6 bases and 2 bases, in that order; junction bases with no gene match: 8. CDR3 bases: TGTGCCAGCAGCGCGAAGACTAGCGGCGCCTACGAGCAGTACTTC. The encoded protein is CASSAKTSGAYEQYF.

The chain uses TRBV27 and TRBJ2-7, with D maybe TRBD1 (5 bases). The CDR3 runs 13 residues. Per the germline V gene, CDR1 is MNHEY and CDR2 is SMNVEV (reference sequence). The V gene lost 7 bases and the J gene lost 5 bases, with 15 bases spanning the gap. The CDR3 region has the DNA TGTGCCAGCACGCCTTTCCAGGGTCACGAGCAGTACTTC. Amino acids: CASTPFQGHEQYF.

CDR3 coding DNA: TGTGCCAGCAGCTCCGGGAGGAGCAGGGGTCAATACTACACCTTC. It specifies CASSSGRSRGQYYTF. The chain couples TRBV11-3 to TRBJ1-2; possible D gene TRBD1, 6 bases. Germline assignment: CDR1 SGHNT and CDR2 YENEEA. CDR3 length equals 15 residues. V shed 4 bases and J shed 10 bases, with 22 bases lying between them.

The chain employs TRBV6-5 and TRBJ1-3; D is perhaps TRBD1 (6 bases). The CDR3 contains 14 residues. The V end lost 7 bases, the J end lost 4 bases, and 14 bases lay between the germline ends. Looked up from germline, CDR1 is MNHEY and CDR2 is SVGAGI. The CDR3 loop is CASKQGTQGNTIYF. DNA for the CDR3: TGTGCCAGCAAGCAGGGGACGCAGGGAAACACCATATATTTT.

The chain is built from TRBV5-1 and TRBJ1-2; 7 bases line up with TRBD1. The V segment lost 4 bases and the J segment 8 bases; nucleotides outside the gene matches: 11. CDR1 and CDR2 from the germline V gene are SGHRS and YFSETQ. The length of the CDR3 is 14 residues. Here the CDR3 reads CASSIPRGMGGYTF. In nucleotides, the CDR3 is TGCGCCAGCAGCATACCCAGGGGGATGGGCGGCTACACCTTC.

This chain uses TRBV5-1 with TRBJ2-5; 7 bases agree with TRBD1. Trimming cost V 4 bases and J 4 bases; bases outside gene matches: 4. The length of the CDR3 is 13 residues. CDR1 and CDR2 from the germline V gene are SGHRS and YFSETQ. CDR3 protein: CASSQQGVETQYF. The CDR3 DNA reads as TGCGCCAGCAGCCAGCAGGGGGTAGAGACCCAGTACTTC. Combining the CDR3 with reference TRBV5-1 and TRBJ2-5 gives the whole variable domain KAGVTQTPRYLIKTRGQQVTLSCSPISGHRSVSWYQQTPGQGLQFLFEYFSETQRNKGNFPGRFSGRQFSNSRSEMNVSTLELGDSALYLCASSQQGVETQYFGPGTRLLVL.

The chain is built from TRBV4-3 and TRBJ1-2; D remains unclear. Germline V gene lookup returns CDR1 LGHNA and CDR2 YSLEER. The ends were cut back, 1 base at V and 7 bases at J, with 16 bases in the middle. This CDR3 has 15 residues. The CDR3 coding sequence is TGCGCCAGCAGCCAAGGGGTGGTGACTCCCCTTGGCTACACCTTC. Protein sequence: CASSQGVVTPLGYTF.

The chain employs TRBV6-5 and TRBJ2-7; 8 bases align to TRBD1. Germline CDR1 reads MNHEY; CDR2 reads SVGAGI. The CDR3 spans 14 residues. The V and J ends lost 5 bases and 0 bases, in that order; junction bases with no gene match: 3. The CDR3: CASSKTGDSYEQYF. The CDR3 nucleotides read TGTGCCAGCAGTAAGACAGGGGACTCCTACGAGCAGTACTTC.